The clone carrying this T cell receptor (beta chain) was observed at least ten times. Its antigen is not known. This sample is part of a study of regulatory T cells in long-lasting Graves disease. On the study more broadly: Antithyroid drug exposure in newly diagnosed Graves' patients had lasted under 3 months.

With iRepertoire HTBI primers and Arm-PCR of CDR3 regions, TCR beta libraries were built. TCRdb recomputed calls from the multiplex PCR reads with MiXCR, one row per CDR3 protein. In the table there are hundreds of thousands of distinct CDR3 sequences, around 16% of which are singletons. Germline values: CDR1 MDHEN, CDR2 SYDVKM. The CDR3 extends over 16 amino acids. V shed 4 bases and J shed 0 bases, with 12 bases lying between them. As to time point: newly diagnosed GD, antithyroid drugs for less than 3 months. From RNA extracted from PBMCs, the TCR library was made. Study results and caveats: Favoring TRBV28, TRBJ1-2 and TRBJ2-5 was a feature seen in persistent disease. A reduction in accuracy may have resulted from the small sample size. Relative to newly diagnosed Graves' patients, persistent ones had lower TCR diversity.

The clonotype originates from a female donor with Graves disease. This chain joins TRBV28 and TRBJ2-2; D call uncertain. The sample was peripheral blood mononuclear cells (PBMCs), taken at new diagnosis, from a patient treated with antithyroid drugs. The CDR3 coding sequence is TGTGCCAGCAGTTCCCTGGACGGACCGAACACCGGGGAGCTGTTTTTT. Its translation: CASSSLDGPNTGELFF.